These 32 T cell receptor beta chains came from one sample sequenced in a study of T cell responses to AZD1222 COVID-19 vaccine. Clones were sequenced by immunoSEQ multiplex PCR, and TCRdb holds only the in-frame ones, with some missing. This table has approximately 200,000 clones, approximately 91% appearing once. Here the sequenced sample was peripheral blood, taken 28 days after the second AZD1222 dose. The origin of the receptors is an adult who received the AZD1222 COVID-19 vaccine.

This clone has more than one count but fewer than ten. The rearrangement joins TRBV19 to TRBJ1-5; D gene unclear. Per germline, CDR1 LNHDA and CDR2 SQIVND (reference sequence). V was clipped by 7 bases and J by 6 bases, with 13 bases between them. This CDR3 region has 13 residues. The chain's CDR3 is CASTPQVGQPQHF. For the CDR3, the DNA is TGTGCCAGTACCCCCCAGGTAGGTCAGCCCCAGCATTTT.

In this sample, this clone turned up a few times. The chain couples TRBV9 to TRBJ2-5; either TRBD1 or TRBD2 may fit D (6 bases each). CDR1 SGDLS and CDR2 YYNGEE come from the germline V gene. V lost 4 bases and J lost 5, with 12 bases in between. This CDR3 has 13 residues. CDR3 bases: TGTGCCAGCAGCCCGGGGGCAGTGGAGACCCAGTACTTC. It translates to CASSPGAVETQYF.

The J gene is TRBJ2-1, the V gene TRBV19; TRBD2 matches at 7 bases. The CDR3 is made up of 17 amino acids. Trimming cost V 5 bases and J 0 bases; bases outside gene matches: 10. Germline V CDR1 and CDR2: LNHDA, SQIVND (reference sequence). CDR3 protein: CASSSAYLAASYNEQFF. CDR3 nucleotides: TGTGCCAGTAGTTCAGCCTATCTAGCGGCCTCCTACAATGAGCAGTTCTTC.

The V gene is TRBV11-2, the J gene TRBJ1-1, with a weak D call TRBD1 (5 bases). Trimming took off 5 bases at V and 1 base at J, with 11 bases between the two ends. This CDR3 region has 14 residues. Germline V lookup: CDR1 SGHAT, CDR2 FQNNGV. The CDR3 coding sequence is TGTGCCAGCAGCCCCATAAGGGGGAACACTGAAGCTTTCTTT. As protein: CASSPIRGNTEAFF.

The DNA for the CDR3 is TGTGCCAGCAGTCAGACCGGGACTAGCGGAAACAATGAGCAGTTCTTC. It codes for CASSQTGTSGNNEQFF. J is TRBJ2-1 and V is TRBV7-2; TRBD2 aligns across 11 bases. The length of the CDR3 is 16 residues. V was pared by 6 bases and J by 5 bases, with 9 bases of the junction left unmatched. CDR1 and CDR2 (germline): SGHTA, FQGNSA.

V and J are TRBV28 and TRBJ2-7; 10 bases map to TRBD2. The length of the CDR3 is 15 residues. CDR1 and CDR2 from the germline V gene are MDHEN and SYDVKM. V lost 5 bases, J lost 1 base, and 5 bases stayed unmatched. The CDR3, as DNA: TGTGCCAGCAGTCTCCTAGCGGGAGTGTCCTACGAGCAGTACTTC. This codes for CASSLLAGVSYEQYF. Full variable domain (rest looked up from reference TRBV28 and TRBJ2-7): DVKVTQSSRYLVKRTGEKVFLECVQDMDHENMFWYRQDPGLGLRLIYFSYDVKMKEKGDIPEGYSVSREKKERFSLILESASTNQTSMYLCASSLLAGVSYEQYFGPGTRLTVT.

The J gene is TRBJ2-7, the V gene TRBV5-1; the match to TRBD2 covers 7 bases. Germline assignment: CDR1 SGHRS and CDR2 YFSETQ. Unmatched junction bases numbered 6, after V lost 3 bases and J lost 3 bases. The length of the CDR3 is 14 residues. The CDR3 sequence: CASSSVAGGYEQYF. The DNA for the CDR3 is TGCGCCAGCAGCTCTGTAGCGGGCGGCTACGAGCAGTACTTC.

This chain connects TRBV5-1 to TRBJ2-5; the D gene could be TRBD1 or TRBD2 (5 bases each). There are 14 residues in the CDR3. V dropped 2 bases and J dropped 1 base, with 9 bases sitting between them. Germline CDR1 is SGHRS and CDR2 is YFSETQ. The CDR3 is CASSFEGFQETQYF. The CDR3 DNA is TGCGCCAGCAGCTTCGAGGGGTTCCAAGAGACCCAGTACTTC.

The rearrangement joins TRBV10-1 to TRBJ2-7, with D perhaps matching TRBD1 (6 bases). This CDR3 comprises 13 residues. In germline, CDR1 is WNHNN, CDR2 SYGVQD (reference sequence). V lost 4 bases and J lost 6, with 13 bases in between. CDR3 loop: CASSGGHSGEQYF. CDR3 in DNA: TGCGCCAGCAGTGGGGGACATTCTGGCGAGCAGTACTTC.

This clone was seen a few times. The chain is built from TRBV19 and TRBJ1-1, with D possibly TRBD1 on 6 matching bases. Germline CDR1 reads LNHDA; CDR2 reads SQIVND (reference sequence). V lost 4 bases and J 1 base, leaving 10 bases between the germline ends. This CDR3 region has 14 residues. Here the CDR3 reads CASSTGVENTEAFF. CDR3 coding DNA: TGTGCCAGTAGTACAGGGGTGGAGAACACTGAAGCTTTCTTT.

The rearrangement uses TRBV7-3 and TRBJ2-1; tentatively, D is TRBD1 (5 bases). The CDR3 is made up of 14 amino acids. In germline, CDR1 is SGHTA, CDR2 FQGTGA. Trimming cost V 3 bases and J 3 bases, with 9 bases left between them. In DNA form, the CDR3 reads TGTGCCAGCAGCTTGGGGCCCCTCTACAATGAGCAGTTCTTC. Its protein is CASSLGPLYNEQFF.

This clone was counted a few times. This chain links TRBV27 with TRBJ2-7; 9 bases match TRBD1. The V gene end was trimmed by 6 bases and the J gene end by 4 bases; junction bases not matched to a gene: 4. Germline assignment: CDR1 MNHEY and CDR2 SMNVEV (reference sequence). This CDR3 has 13 residues. CDR3 DNA sequence: TGTGCCAGCAGCTTAGACAGGGGGTACGAGCAGTACTTC. This translates into CASSLDRGYEQYF.

This chain joins TRBV2 and TRBJ2-5; TRBD2 is a possible D gene (5 bases). Trimming took off 4 bases at V and 7 bases at J, with 13 bases between the two ends. The CDR3 is 13 amino acids. Looked up from germline, CDR1 is SNHLY and CDR2 is FYNNEI. In nucleotides, the CDR3 is TGTGCCAGCAGTGGTAGGGAGTGGCGGACCCAGTACTTC. Amino acid sequence: CASSGREWRTQYF.

V and J are TRBV7-2 and TRBJ1-1; a possible D gene is TRBD1 (6 bases). Trimming took 6 bases from V and 7 from J, leaving 15 bases between them. This CDR3 spans 13 amino acids. Per the germline V gene, CDR1 is SGHTA and CDR2 is FQGNSA. The CDR3 loop is CASSAGHQVEAFF. The CDR3 region has the DNA TGTGCCAGCAGTGCGGGACACCAAGTTGAAGCTTTCTTT. Complete variable domain (other parts from reference TRBV7-2 and TRBJ1-1): GAGVSQSPSNKVTEKGKDVELRCDPISGHTALYWYRQSLGQGLEFLIYFQGNSAPDKSGLPSDRFSAERTGGSVSTLTIQRTQQEDSAVYLCASSAGHQVEAFFGQGTRLTVV.

The CDR3: CASQHRDWGDNEQFF. The CDR3 nucleotides are TGTGCCAGCCAACACCGGGACTGGGGAGACAATGAGCAGTTCTTC. The gene calls are TRBV7-9 and TRBJ2-1; weak D call: TRBD2 (6 bases). Germline CDR1 is SEHNR and CDR2 is FQNEAQ (reference sequence). The CDR3 consists of 15 residues. Trimming took 8 bases from V and 5 from J, leaving 19 bases between them.

The V and J genes are TRBV18 and TRBJ2-7; D might be TRBD2 (6 bases). This CDR3 contains 13 residues. Germline values: CDR1 KGHSH, CDR2 LQKENI. The ends were cut back, 3 bases at V and 7 bases at J, with 13 bases in the middle. CDR3 sequence reads: CASSPGLAREQYF. The CDR3 nucleotides are TGTGCCAGCTCACCGGGTCTAGCGAGAGAGCAGTACTTC.

This clone has only one observation. The chain has TRBV28 and TRBJ1-6; D ambiguous. V lost 3 bases and J 0 bases, leaving 12 bases between the germline ends. The CDR3 is made up of 17 amino acids. Germline V lookup: CDR1 MDHEN, CDR2 SYDVKM. CDR3 region: CASSLASGYSYNSPLHF. The CDR3, as DNA: TGTGCCAGCAGTTTGGCCTCGGGGTACTCCTATAATTCACCCCTCCACTTT. The full variable domain, with the rest looked up from reference TRBV28 and TRBJ1-6, is DVKVTQSSRYLVKRTGEKVFLECVQDMDHENMFWYRQDPGLGLRLIYFSYDVKMKEKGDIPEGYSVSREKKERFSLILESASTNQTSMYLCASSLASGYSYNSPLHFGNGTRLTVT.

The rearrangement uses TRBV6-6 and TRBJ1-1, with D tentatively TRBD1 (5 bases). Germline V gene lookup returns CDR1 MNHNY and CDR2 SVGAGI (reference sequence). V was cut by 6 bases and J by 0 bases, with 11 bases left in between. The CDR3 covers 14 residues. In DNA, the CDR3 is TGTGCCAGCAGATTTGAGGGGCTGAACACTGAAGCTTTCTTT. It specifies CASRFEGLNTEAFF.

This chain connects TRBV10-3 to TRBJ2-7, with 12 bases aligning to TRBD1. CDR3 length equals 15 residues. V trimming: 0 bases; J trimming: 6 bases; junction bases outside the gene matches: 3. Germline V CDR1 and CDR2: ENHRY, SYGVKD. CDR3 residues: CAISESGTGGVEQYF. The CDR3 DNA is TGTGCCATCAGTGAGTCAGGGACAGGGGGCGTCGAGCAGTACTTC.

The J gene is TRBJ2-5, the V gene TRBV28; 10 bases are shared with TRBD2. This CDR3 contains 15 residues. V was clipped by 6 bases and J by 1 base; unmatched bases: 5. Germline V gives CDR1 MDHEN, CDR2 SYDVKM. Here the CDR3 DNA reads TGTGCCAGCAGCCCCACTAGCGGGACCCAAGAGACCCAGTACTTC. Translation: CASSPTSGTQETQYF.

This chain joins TRBV5-1 and TRBJ2-5; TRBD1 agrees at 9 bases. This CDR3 spans 13 amino acids. Germline CDR1 reads SGHRS; CDR2 reads YFSETQ. The V segment lost 4 bases and the J segment 5 bases; nucleotides outside the gene matches: 3. The CDR3 loop reads CASSRDRVETQYF. CDR3 bases: TGCGCCAGCAGCCGGGACAGGGTGGAGACCCAGTACTTC.

The chain carries TRBV11-2 and TRBJ2-5, with TRBD2 matching 11 bases. CDR3 length: 15 residues. The V and J ends lost 5 bases and 0 bases, in that order; junction bases with no gene match: 2. The germline V gene has CDR1 SGHAT and CDR2 FQNNGV. The CDR3 DNA reads TGTGCCAGCAGCCCTAGCGGGGGGTACCAAGAGACCCAGTACTTC. Protein product: CASSPSGGYQETQYF.

The chain uses TRBV6-5 and TRBJ2-7; 10 positions agree with TRBD2. Trimming cost V 6 bases and J 1 base; bases outside gene matches: 6. The CDR3 runs to 15 residues. The germline gives CDR1 MNHEY, CDR2 SVGAGI. DNA for the CDR3: TGTGCCAGCAGCAAGACTAGCGGGCTTTCCTACGAGCAGTACTTC. Translation: CASSKTSGLSYEQYF.

The CDR3 nucleotides read TGCGCCAGCAGGGGACTATCTCTTGCAACTAATGAAAAACTGTTTTTT. Residues: CASRGLSLATNEKLFF. This rearrangement joins TRBV10-2 to TRBJ1-4, with D perhaps matching TRBD1 (5 bases). V was cut by 6 bases and J by 0 bases, with 14 bases left in between. This CDR3 has 16 amino acids. From germline, CDR1 is WSHSY and CDR2 SAAADI.

The J gene is TRBJ2-1, the V gene TRBV10-2; a possible D gene is TRBD2 (6 bases). The CDR3 sequence is 14 residues long. Trimming left V 5 bases short and J 8 bases short, with 16 bases between. CDR1 WSHSY and CDR2 SAAADI come from the germline V gene. DNA of the CDR3: TGCGCCAGCAGTCTTGACTACTCGGGGGATGAGCAGTTCTTC. The encoded protein is CASSLDYSGDEQFF.

This chain joins TRBV27 and TRBJ2-1; a weak D match, TRBD2 (5 bases). Germline V gene lookup returns CDR1 MNHEY and CDR2 SMNVEV (reference sequence). V dropped 7 bases and J dropped 4 bases, with 11 bases sitting between them. The CDR3 covers 13 residues. The CDR3 loop is CASKIPGYNEQFF. CDR3 sequence (DNA): TGTGCCAGCAAAATACCGGGATACAATGAGCAGTTCTTC.

This sequence joins TRBV5-4 and TRBJ2-7; 8 nucleotides line up with TRBD2. Losses at the gene ends were 6 bases for V and 9 bases for J; bases not matched to a gene: 14. Germline V CDR1 and CDR2: SGHNT, YYREEE (reference sequence). The CDR3 contains 14 residues. The CDR3 is CASNVAGGSLVQYF. The CDR3 bases are TGTGCCAGCAATGTCGCGGGAGGATCCCTTGTGCAGTACTTC.

This chain connects TRBV6-2 or TRBV6-3 to TRBJ2-3, with D maybe TRBD2 (6 bases). The CDR3 runs to 17 residues. The germline V gene encodes CDR1 MNHEY and CDR2 SVGEGT. Trimming took 5 bases from V and 6 from J, leaving 24 bases between them. The CDR3 reads CASSPWGLAGFMDTQYF. The CDR3 nucleotides read TGTGCCAGCAGTCCCTGGGGTCTTGCGGGATTTATGGATACGCAGTATTTT.

The chain has TRBV30 and TRBJ1-1; TRBD1 is a possible D gene (5 bases). The CDR3 is 12 residues long. Germline V lookup: CDR1 GTSNPN, CDR2 SVGIG (reference sequence). The V end lost 4 bases, the J end lost 4 bases, and 10 bases lay between the germline ends. Here the CDR3 reads CAWMGGSTEAFF. The CDR3, as DNA: TGTGCCTGGATGGGGGGGAGCACTGAAGCTTTCTTT.

This chain uses TRBV2 with TRBJ2-1; 14 bases align to TRBD2. V shed 5 bases and J 0 bases; nucleotides not matched to a gene: 9. From germline, CDR1 is SNHLY and CDR2 FYNNEI. The CDR3 length is 19 residues. Here the CDR3 DNA reads TGTGCCAGCAGTCTCCCGGGACTAGCGGGAGAATCCTCCTACAATGAGCAGTTCTTC. The encoded protein is CASSLPGLAGESSYNEQFF. Variable domain in full (rest from reference TRBV2 and TRBJ2-1): EPEVTQTPSHQVTQMGQEVILRCVPISNHLYFYWYRQILGQKVEFLVSFYNNEISEKSEIFDDQFSVERPDGSNFTLKIRSTKLEDSAMYFCASSLPGLAGESSYNEQFFGPGTRLTVL.

This rearrangement joins TRBV2 to TRBJ1-6, with D uncertain. With 4 bases removed from V and 0 bases from J, the gap between germline ends came to 7 bases. Germline V gene sequence: CDR1 SNHLY, CDR2 FYNNEI. The CDR3 consists of 15 residues. CDR3 nucleotide sequence: TGTGCCAGCAGTGCCGAGAGCTCCTATAATTCACCCCTCCACTTT. This encodes CASSAESSYNSPLHF.

The chain joins TRBV10-3 to TRBJ2-1; D possibly corresponds to TRBD1 (5 bases). Trimming left V 7 bases short and J 5 bases short, with 12 bases between. The CDR3 length is 13 residues. The germline V gene has CDR1 ENHRY and CDR2 SYGVKD. This chain's CDR3 is CAIKTGEHNEQFF. CDR3 DNA: TGTGCCATCAAAACAGGCGAACACAATGAGCAGTTCTTC.